This T cell receptor beta chain comes out of a study of blood T cell repertoires in COVID-19. About the study: Sources were T cells, B-cell-depleted T cells, or PBMCs; the material itself was cDNA or gDNA.

Per germline, CDR1 MNHEY and CDR2 SVGEGT. V was cut by 3 bases and J by 1 base, with 16 bases left in between. The CDR3 is 17 residues long. Libraries were prepared by immunoSEQ multiplex PCR; TCRdb keeps only in-frame clonotypes and omits some of them. The sample records roughly 180,000 clones, roughly nine tenths being singletons. This sequence joins TRBV6-2 or TRBV6-3 and TRBJ1-5; D gene ambiguous. Sequencing was carried out using peripheral blood. The TCR sequence derives from a man between 65 and 85 years old with active or convalescent COVID-19. The CDR3, as DNA: TGTGCCAGCAGTTATCTTCCGCTCCCCGGGAGCAATCAGCCCCAGCATTTT. It codes for CASSYLPLPGSNQPQHF.